This T cell receptor beta chain was profiled in a study of cytomegalovirus exposure and HLA in healthy donors. With 60 Vbeta and 13 Jbeta primers, the PCR was carried out. The method was immunoSEQ multiplex PCR; TCRdb's version includes in-frame clones alone and lacks a portion of them. The data hold some 170,000 clones, with around three quarters observed a single time. This CDR3 contains 17 residues. The genes are TRBV21-1 and TRBJ2-7; TRBD1, the table's D call, lacks a check against the DNA. TRBV21-1 is labeled a pseudogene. The receptor was derived from a man in his forties in good health and CMV-seronegative. Sequenced input: PBMCs. CDR3 DNA sequence: TGTGCCAGCAGCAAAGCCCCTCCTCAGGACAGGGCCTACGAGCAGTACTTC. Encoded protein: CASSKAPPQDRAYEQYF.